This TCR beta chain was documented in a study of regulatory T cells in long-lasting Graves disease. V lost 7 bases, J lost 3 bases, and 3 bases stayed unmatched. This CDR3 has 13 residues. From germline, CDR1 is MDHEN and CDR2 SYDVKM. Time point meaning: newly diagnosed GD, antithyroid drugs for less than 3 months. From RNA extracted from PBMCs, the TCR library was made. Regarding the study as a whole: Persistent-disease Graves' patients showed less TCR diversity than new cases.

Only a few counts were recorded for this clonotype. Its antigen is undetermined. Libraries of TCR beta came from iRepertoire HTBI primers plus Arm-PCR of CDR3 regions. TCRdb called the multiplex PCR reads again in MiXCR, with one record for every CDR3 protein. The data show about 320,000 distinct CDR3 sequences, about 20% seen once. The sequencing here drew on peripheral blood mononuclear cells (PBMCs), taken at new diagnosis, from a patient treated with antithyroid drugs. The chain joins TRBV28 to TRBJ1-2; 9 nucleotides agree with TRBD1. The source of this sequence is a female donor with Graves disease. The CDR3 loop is CASIRTGDYGYTF. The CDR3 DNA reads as TGTGCCAGCATTCGGACAGGGGACTATGGCTACACCTTC.